This T cell receptor beta chain was documented in a study of metastatic and nonmetastatic thyroid tumors. Through MiXCR, TCRdb re-clonotyped the PCR reads. Of 15,000 to 20,000 clones in the sample, about an eighth were seen once. The V segment lost 4 bases and the J segment 5 bases; nucleotides outside the gene matches: 3. CDR1 and CDR2 from the germline V gene are MDHEN and SYDVKM. This CDR3 has 13 residues. Ahead of thyroid surgery, no patient had received treatment of any kind. The sample holds a few counts of this clone. Its target is not known. The study, taken as a whole, reports: TCR beta diversity was reportedly significantly higher in malignant thyroid tumors than benign nodules, in blood and tumor.

This TCR was sampled from a female donor with papillary thyroid cancer or a benign thyroid nodule (not recorded which). Some clones in this sample may be carry-over from other donors' samples. The source material was tumor tissue. The rearrangement links TRBV28 to TRBJ2-3; 7 positions match TRBD1. CDR3 in amino acids: CASSSAGGDTQYF. In DNA form, the CDR3 reads TGTGCCAGCAGTTCCGCAGGGGGAGATACGCAGTATTTT.